This T cell receptor beta chain came from a study of OX40 agonist ivuxolimab in advanced cancers. Study details: Prior anti-PD-1, anti-PD-L1 or anti-CTLA-4 therapy was allowed; 40% had some.

Germline CDR1 reads SEHNR; CDR2 reads FQNEAQ (reference sequence). With 1 base removed from V and 7 bases from J, the gap between germline ends came to 11 bases. This CDR3 is built from 14 residues. Overall study findings and caveats: CD8+ T cells showed, on average, more clonal expansion than CD4+ cells.

Assay used: immunoSEQ multiplex PCR; TCRdb lists only in-frame clones, some missing. The repertoire holds about 64,000 clones, roughly four fifths seen once, with about 9.1% in the top ten. Remarks on this clone: The antigen is unknown.

This TCR derives from an adult with an advanced solid tumor such as melanoma, head and neck, liver or kidney cancer. The chain joins TRBV7-9 to TRBJ2-4; D may be TRBD1 (6 bases). Sequenced material: CD4+ or CD8+ T cells sorted from blood, taken in a trial of the OX40 agonist ivuxolimab. The CDR3 bases are TGTGCCAGCAGCTTAGTGGGGGCTAGGAACATTCAGTACTTC. Protein product: CASSLVGARNIQYF.